The sequence of this TCR beta chain was determined in a study of control samples from healthy donors and cancer patients. Data came from immunoSEQ multiplex PCR; TCRdb stores just in-frame clones and leaves some out. The sample lists about 95,000 clones; about 85% were seen once. Germline assignment: CDR1 MNHNS and CDR2 SASEGT. The CDR3 spans 13 residues. V was pared by 3 bases and J by 3 bases, with 9 bases between. The chain employs TRBV6-1 and TRBJ2-7; D may be TRBD1 or TRBD2 (5 bases each). This clonotype was sampled from a man aged 25-45 years in good health. The sample was blood. The CDR3 spells CASSEGVVYEQYF. The CDR3 DNA reads TGTGCCAGCAGTGAGGGGGTGGTCTACGAGCAGTACTTC.